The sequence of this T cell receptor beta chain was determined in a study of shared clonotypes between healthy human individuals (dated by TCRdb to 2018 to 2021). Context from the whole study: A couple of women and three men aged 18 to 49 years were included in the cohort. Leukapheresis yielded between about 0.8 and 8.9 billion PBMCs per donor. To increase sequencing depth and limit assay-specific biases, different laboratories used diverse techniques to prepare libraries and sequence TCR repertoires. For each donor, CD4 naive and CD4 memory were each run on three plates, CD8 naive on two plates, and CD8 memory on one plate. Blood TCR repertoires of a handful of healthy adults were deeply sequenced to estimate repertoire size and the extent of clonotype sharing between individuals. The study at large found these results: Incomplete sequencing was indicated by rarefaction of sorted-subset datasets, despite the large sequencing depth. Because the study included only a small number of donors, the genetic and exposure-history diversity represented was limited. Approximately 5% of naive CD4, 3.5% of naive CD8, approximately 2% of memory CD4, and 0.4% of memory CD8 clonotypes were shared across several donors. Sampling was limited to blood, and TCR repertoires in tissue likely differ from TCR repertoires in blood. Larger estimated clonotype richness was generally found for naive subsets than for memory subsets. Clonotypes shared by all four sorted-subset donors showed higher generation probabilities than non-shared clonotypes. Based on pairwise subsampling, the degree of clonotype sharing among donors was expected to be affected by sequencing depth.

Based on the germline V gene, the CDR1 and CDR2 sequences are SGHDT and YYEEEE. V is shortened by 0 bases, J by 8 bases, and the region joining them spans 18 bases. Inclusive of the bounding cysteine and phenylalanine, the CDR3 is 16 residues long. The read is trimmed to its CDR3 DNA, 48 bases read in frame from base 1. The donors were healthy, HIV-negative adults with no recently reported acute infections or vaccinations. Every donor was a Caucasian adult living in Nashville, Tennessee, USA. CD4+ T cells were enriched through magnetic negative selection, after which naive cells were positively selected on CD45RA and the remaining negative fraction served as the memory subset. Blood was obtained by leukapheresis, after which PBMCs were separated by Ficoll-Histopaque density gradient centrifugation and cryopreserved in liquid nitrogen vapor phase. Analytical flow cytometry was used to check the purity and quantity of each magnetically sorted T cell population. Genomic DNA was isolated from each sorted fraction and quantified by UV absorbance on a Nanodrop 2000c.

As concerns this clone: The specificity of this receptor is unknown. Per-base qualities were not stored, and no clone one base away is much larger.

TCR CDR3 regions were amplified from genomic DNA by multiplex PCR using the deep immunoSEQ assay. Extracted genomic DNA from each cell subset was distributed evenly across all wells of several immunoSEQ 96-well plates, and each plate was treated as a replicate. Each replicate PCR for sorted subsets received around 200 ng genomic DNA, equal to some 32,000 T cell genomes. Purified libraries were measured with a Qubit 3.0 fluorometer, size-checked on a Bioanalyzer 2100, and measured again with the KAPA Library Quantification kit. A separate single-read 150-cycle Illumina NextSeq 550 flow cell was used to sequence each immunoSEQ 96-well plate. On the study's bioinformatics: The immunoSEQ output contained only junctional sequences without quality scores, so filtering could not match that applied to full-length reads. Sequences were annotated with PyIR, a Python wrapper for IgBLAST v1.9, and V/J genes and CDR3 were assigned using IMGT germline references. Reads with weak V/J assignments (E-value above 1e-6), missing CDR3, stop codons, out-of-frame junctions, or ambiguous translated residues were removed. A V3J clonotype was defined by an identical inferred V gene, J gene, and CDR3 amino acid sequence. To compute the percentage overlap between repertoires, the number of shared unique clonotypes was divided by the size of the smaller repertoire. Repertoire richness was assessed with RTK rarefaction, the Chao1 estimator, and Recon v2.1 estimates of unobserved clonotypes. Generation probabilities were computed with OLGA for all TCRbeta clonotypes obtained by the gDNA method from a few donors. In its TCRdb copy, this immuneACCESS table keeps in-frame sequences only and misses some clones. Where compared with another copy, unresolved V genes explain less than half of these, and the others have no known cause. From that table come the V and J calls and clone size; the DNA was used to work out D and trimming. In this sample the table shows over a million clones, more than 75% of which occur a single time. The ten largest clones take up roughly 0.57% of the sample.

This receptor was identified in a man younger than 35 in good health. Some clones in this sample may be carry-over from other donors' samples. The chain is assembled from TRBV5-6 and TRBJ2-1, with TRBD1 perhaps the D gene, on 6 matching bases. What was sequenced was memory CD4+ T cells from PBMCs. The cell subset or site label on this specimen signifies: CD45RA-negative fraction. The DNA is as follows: TGTGCCAGCAGCTTGGTTGGTCAGGGGAGTGGTGATGAGCAGTTCTTC. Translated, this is CASSLVGQGSGDEQFF.